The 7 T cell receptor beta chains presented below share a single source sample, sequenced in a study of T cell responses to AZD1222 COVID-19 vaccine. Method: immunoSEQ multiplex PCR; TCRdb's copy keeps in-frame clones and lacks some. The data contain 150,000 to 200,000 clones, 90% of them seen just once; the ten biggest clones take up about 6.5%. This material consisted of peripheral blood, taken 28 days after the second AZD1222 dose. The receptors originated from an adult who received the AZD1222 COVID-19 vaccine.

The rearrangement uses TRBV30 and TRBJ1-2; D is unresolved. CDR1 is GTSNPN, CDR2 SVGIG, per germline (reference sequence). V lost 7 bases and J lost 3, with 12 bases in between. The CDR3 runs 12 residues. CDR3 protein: CALEAGDYGYTF. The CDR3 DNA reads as TGTGCCTTGGAGGCCGGGGACTATGGCTACACCTTC.

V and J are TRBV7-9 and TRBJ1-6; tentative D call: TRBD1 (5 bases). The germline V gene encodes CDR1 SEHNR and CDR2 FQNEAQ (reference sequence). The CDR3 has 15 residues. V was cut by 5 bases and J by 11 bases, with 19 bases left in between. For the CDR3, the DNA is TGTGCCAGCAGCGCACTGAGGGGAGTAATGACACCCCTCCACTTT. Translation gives CASSALRGVMTPLHF.

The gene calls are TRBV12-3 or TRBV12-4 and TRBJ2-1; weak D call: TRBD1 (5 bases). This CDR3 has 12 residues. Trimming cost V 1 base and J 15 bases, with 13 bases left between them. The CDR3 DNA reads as TGTGCCAGCAGTTTAGGGGCAGGGTGGGCGTTCTTC. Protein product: CASSLGAGWAFF.

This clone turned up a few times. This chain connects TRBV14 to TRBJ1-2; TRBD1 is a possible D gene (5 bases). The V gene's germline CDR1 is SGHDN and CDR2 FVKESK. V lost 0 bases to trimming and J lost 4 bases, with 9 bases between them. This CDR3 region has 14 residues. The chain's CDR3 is CASSQDRGGYGYTF. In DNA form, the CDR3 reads TGTGCCAGCAGCCAAGACCGGGGCGGCTATGGCTACACCTTC.

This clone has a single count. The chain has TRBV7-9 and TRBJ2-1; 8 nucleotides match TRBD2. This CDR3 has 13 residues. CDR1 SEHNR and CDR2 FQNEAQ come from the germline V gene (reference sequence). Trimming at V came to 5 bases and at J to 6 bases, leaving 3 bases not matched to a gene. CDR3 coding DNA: TGTGCCAGCAGCCCCGGGACTAGCAATGAGCAGTTCTTC. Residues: CASSPGTSNEQFF. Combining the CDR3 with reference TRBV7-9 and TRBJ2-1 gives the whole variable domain DTGVSQNPRHKITKRGQNVTFRCDPISEHNRLYWYRQTLGQGPEFLTYFQNEAQLEKSRLLSDRFSAERPKGSFSTLEIQRTEQGDSAMYLCASSPGTSNEQFFGPGTRLTVL.

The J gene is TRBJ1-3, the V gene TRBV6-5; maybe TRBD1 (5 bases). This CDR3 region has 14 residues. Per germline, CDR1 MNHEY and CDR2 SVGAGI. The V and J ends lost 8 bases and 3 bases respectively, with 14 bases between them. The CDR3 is CASRGSQGGNTIYF. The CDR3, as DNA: TGTGCCAGCCGGGGGTCCCAGGGTGGAAACACCATATATTTT.

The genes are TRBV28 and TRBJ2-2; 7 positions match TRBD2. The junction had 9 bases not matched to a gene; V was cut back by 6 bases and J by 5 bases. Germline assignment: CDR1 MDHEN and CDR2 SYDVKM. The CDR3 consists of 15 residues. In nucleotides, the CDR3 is TGTGCCAGCAGCGGCGGCGGGAGCGGAACCGGGGAGCTGTTTTTT. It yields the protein CASSGGGSGTGELFF.